This T cell receptor beta chain was retrieved from a study of blood T cell repertoires in COVID-19. On the study more broadly: The United States, Italy and Spain supplied acute and convalescent COVID-19 samples. The analysed material was cDNA or gDNA that came from T cells, B-cell-depleted T cells, or PBMCs.

Between the trimmed V and J ends, which lost 6 bases and 5 bases, there was a span of 11 bases. The CDR3 is 13 residues long. In germline, CDR1 is SEHNR, CDR2 FQNEAQ (reference sequence). Original methodology: Amplification with reference gene primers provided the estimates of nucleated cell counts. The table came from immunoSEQ multiplex PCR; TCRdb's copy has only in-frame clones and leaves some out. V, J and clone size derive from that table, while D and trimming were established from the DNA sequence. The sample records about 210,000 clones, 85% to 90% being singletons. The chain carries TRBV7-9 and TRBJ1-5, with D perhaps TRBD1 (6 bases). The origin of this receptor is a woman in her 70s with acute or convalescent COVID-19. Specimen: peripheral blood. CDR3 coding DNA: TGTGCCAGCAGTCGTCACAGGGATCAGCCCCAGCATTTT. It encodes CASSRHRDQPQHF.